This T cell receptor beta chain comes out of a study of T-cell memory formation after mild COVID-19. Germline V gene lookup returns CDR1 MGHRA and CDR2 YSYEKL. The ends were cut back, 3 bases at V and 12 bases at J, with 12 bases in the middle. The CDR3 is 12 residues long. TCRdb redid the calling of the 5' RACE reads with MiXCR, one entry per CDR3 protein. Of more than 300,000 distinct CDR3 sequences listed, roughly 15% were seen once; the top ten hold about 20%. The sequenced sample consisted of PBMCs or a T cell subset sorted from them (not recorded which). The genes are TRBV4-1 and TRBJ2-1, with D maybe TRBD1 (5 bases). This TCR came from a man aged 18 to 30 who had mild COVID-19 (a few samples of this study predate the infection). Cell type and time point are not known. In DNA, the CDR3 is TGCGCCAGCAGCCATATAGGGCAGGGGCAGTTCTTC. Protein: CASSHIGQGQFF.